This TCR beta chain was found in a study of T cell responses to AZD1222 COVID-19 vaccine. Study observations and caveats: Mostly white British, mostly female donors; authors suggested clonal diversity may be underestimated. Increases in Spike-specific TCR breadth and depth were seen after two AZD1222 doses.

To note about this clone: The antigen is undetermined.

CDR1 and CDR2 from the germline V gene are LNHDA and SQIVND (reference sequence). The length of the CDR3 is 15 residues. After removal of 6 bases from V and 3 bases from J, the junction contained 8 bases not matched to a gene. Here immunoSEQ multiplex PCR was the method, and the copy in TCRdb shows in-frame clones only, minus some. The table has 150,000 to 200,000 clones, about 91% seen once. It was second doses at about 4 or about 12 weeks that were pooled. Sample: peripheral blood, taken 28 days after the second AZD1222 dose. This TCR was sampled from an adult who received the AZD1222 COVID-19 vaccine. The gene calls are TRBV19 and TRBJ1-5; 7 bases line up with TRBD1. The CDR3 region is CASRRDRANNQPQHF. CDR3 nucleotide sequence: TGTGCCAGTAGAAGAGACAGGGCTAACAATCAGCCCCAGCATTTT.